These 30 T cell receptor beta chains share one sample of origin, sequenced in a study of control samples from healthy donors and cancer patients. The repertoire was sequenced with immunoSEQ multiplex PCR; TCRdb's copy has only in-frame clones and lacks some. The table has about 34,000 clones, 86% seen once. Sequencing was carried out using PBMCs. These TCRs come from a woman aged 40 to 50 with lung cancer.

The DNA for the CDR3 is TGTGCCAGCTCACCACAGGGAGAGAGAAATCAGCCCCAGCATTTT. This gives the protein CASSPQGERNQPQHF. The chain recombines TRBV18 with TRBJ1-5; no clear D gene. Germline assignment: CDR1 KGHSH and CDR2 LQKENI. The length of the CDR3 is 15 residues. Trimming cost V 1 base and J 4 bases, with 11 bases left between them.

The genes are TRBV7-3 and TRBJ1-1; 7 positions agree with TRBD1. Germline-derived CDR1 and CDR2 are SGHTA and FQGTGA. This CDR3 contains 14 residues. J lost 6 bases, V lost 5 bases, and 9 bases had no gene match. The CDR3 sequence is CASSPTGPWAEAFF. In DNA, the CDR3 is TGTGCCAGCAGCCCGACAGGGCCCTGGGCTGAAGCTTTCTTT.

The genes are TRBV30 and TRBJ2-7, with 8 positions matching TRBD1. Germline V gives CDR1 GTSNPN, CDR2 SVGIG (reference sequence). There are 13 residues in the CDR3. V trimming: 3 bases; J trimming: 5 bases; junction bases outside the gene matches: 6. The CDR3 spells CAWSRDRPHEQYF. CDR3 sequence (DNA): TGTGCCTGGAGCAGGGACAGGCCCCACGAGCAGTACTTC.

J is TRBJ1-1 and V is TRBV7-9; D call uncertain. V lost 4 bases and J 0 bases, leaving 9 bases between the germline ends. This CDR3 contains 14 residues. Germline loops: CDR1 SEHNR, CDR2 FQNEAQ (reference sequence). The DNA of the CDR3 is TGTGCCAGCAGCTCCGGACGGTTGAACACTGAAGCTTTCTTT. It is translated as CASSSGRLNTEAFF.

The CDR3 DNA reads as TGTGCCAGCAGTACTAGCGGGGAGAACAATGAGCAGTTCTTC. Encoded protein: CASSTSGENNEQFF. This chain uses TRBV2 with TRBJ2-1; the match to TRBD2 covers 10 bases. After removal of 5 bases from V and 5 bases from J, the junction contained 3 bases not matched to a gene. CDR1 is SNHLY and CDR2 is FYNNEI in the germline V gene. This CDR3 is 14 amino acids long.

The J gene is TRBJ2-1, the V gene TRBV11-2, with 10 bases identical to TRBD2. Germline lookup yields CDR1 SGHAT and CDR2 FQNNGV. The CDR3 contains 13 residues. The V and J ends lost 4 bases and 9 bases, in that order; junction bases with no gene match: 3. CDR3 in amino acids: CASSSGLASEQFF. As DNA, the CDR3 is TGTGCCAGCAGCTCGGGACTAGCGTCTGAGCAGTTCTTC.

The chain carries TRBV15 and TRBJ2-3, with D maybe TRBD2 (5 bases). Germline CDR1 and CDR2: LNHNV and YYDKDF (reference sequence). The CDR3 totals 14 residues. With 7 bases removed from V and 2 bases from J, the gap between germline ends came to 13 bases. The CDR3 bases are TGTGCCACCACCAATGGACTCCACACAGATACGCAGTATTTT. It yields the protein CATTNGLHTDTQYF. Together with reference TRBV15 and TRBJ2-3, the CDR3 gives the full variable domain: DAMVIQNPRYQVTQFGKPVTLSCSQTLNHNVMYWYQQKSSQAPKLLFHYYDKDFNNEADTPDNFQSRRPNTSFCFLDIRSPGLGDTAMYLCATTNGLHTDTQYFGPGTRLTVL.

The gene calls are TRBV9 and TRBJ2-7; maybe TRBD1 (5 bases). The CDR3 loop spans 15 amino acids. Trimming took off 0 bases at V and 2 bases at J, with 12 bases between the two ends. The germline CDR1 and CDR2 sequences are SGDLS and YYNGEE. The CDR3 sequence is CASSVDGRATYEQYF. CDR3 nucleotides: TGTGCCAGCAGCGTAGATGGCAGGGCCACCTACGAGCAGTACTTC.

The rearrangement joins TRBV6-1 to TRBJ1-1, with D uncertain. The CDR3 is made up of 15 amino acids. Germline assignment: CDR1 MNHNS and CDR2 SASEGT. With 1 base removed from V and 6 bases from J, the gap between germline ends came to 15 bases. CDR3 DNA sequence: TGTGCCAGCAGTGAAGTTGGTGGGTCAAGGGCTGAAGCTTTCTTT. It is translated as CASSEVGGSRAEAFF.

This sequence joins TRBV11-2 and TRBJ2-5, with 8 bases matching TRBD2. V lost 1 base and J lost 3; bases outside the gene matches: 4. Germline V lookup: CDR1 SGHAT, CDR2 FQNNGV. The CDR3 sequence is 15 residues long. CDR3 nucleotide sequence: TGTGCCAGCAGCTTAGTTGCGGGGGGCGAAGAGACCCAGTACTTC. It codes for CASSLVAGGEETQYF.

This clone was detected a few times. The V call is TRBV5-1, the J call TRBJ1-6; TRBD1 is a possible D gene (6 bases). Trimming shortened V by 8 bases and J by 4 bases, and 16 bases separated the two germline ends. The germline V gene encodes CDR1 SGHRS and CDR2 YFSETQ. This CDR3 is built from 15 residues. DNA for the CDR3: TGCGCCAGTGGGACGGGGGCGAGTTATAATTCACCCCTCCACTTT. This gives the protein CASGTGASYNSPLHF.

This rearrangement joins TRBV5-1 to TRBJ2-2; 8 bases map to TRBD1. V shed 4 bases and J 3 bases; nucleotides not matched to a gene: 14. CDR3 length: 18 amino acids. Looked up from germline, CDR1 is SGHRS and CDR2 is YFSETQ. CDR3 in amino acids: CASSPLLFPGQDTGELFF. CDR3 nucleotides: TGCGCCAGCAGCCCATTGTTGTTCCCGGGACAGGACACCGGGGAGCTGTTTTTT.

This clone was picked up one time. The rearrangement uses TRBV5-1 and TRBJ2-5; possibly TRBD1 for D (6 bases). Trimming left V 0 bases short and J 3 bases short, with 6 bases between. Germline assignment: CDR1 SGHRS and CDR2 YFSETQ. The CDR3 has 13 residues. The CDR3: CASSLDREETQYF. The CDR3 nucleotides read TGCGCCAGCAGCTTGGACAGGGAAGAGACCCAGTACTTC.

The chain couples TRBV5-1 to TRBJ1-1; 9 bases match TRBD1. The CDR3 length is 17 residues. V lost 2 bases to trimming and J lost 4 bases; unmatched junction nucleotides: 12. Germline CDR1 reads SGHRS; CDR2 reads YFSETQ. CDR3 bases: TGCGCCAGCAGCTTCTCCTCGGGACAGGGTCCGAGCACTGAAGCTTTCTTT. Protein: CASSFSSGQGPSTEAFF.

This clone was found once. The V and J genes are TRBV2 and TRBJ2-1, with D perhaps given as TRBD1 or TRBD2 (5 bases each). Trimming took off 9 bases at V and 4 bases at J, with 19 bases between the two ends. The CDR3 covers 15 residues. Per the germline V gene, CDR1 is SNHLY and CDR2 is FYNNEI. The CDR3 nucleotides are TGTGCCAGGTTAGGGTGGGACGGGTTTTACAATGAGCAGTTCTTC. Protein sequence: CARLGWDGFYNEQFF.

This clone occurred a few times. This chain connects TRBV24-1 to TRBJ2-1; 7 nucleotides align to TRBD2. The V and J ends lost 5 bases and 9 bases, in that order; junction bases with no gene match: 9. The CDR3 sequence is 14 residues long. Germline lookup yields CDR1 KGHDR and CDR2 SFDVKD. CDR3 region: CATSGWGGSVEQFF. DNA for the CDR3: TGTGCCACCAGTGGTTGGGGGGGGTCGGTTGAGCAGTTCTTC.

V is TRBV12-3 or TRBV12-4 and J is TRBJ1-2; possibly TRBD1 for D (6 bases). The V end lost 5 bases, the J end lost 0 bases, and 7 bases lay between the germline ends. The CDR3 has 13 amino acids. Here the CDR3 DNA reads TGTGCCAGCAGTCGACAGGCTAACTATGGCTACACCTTC. It specifies CASSRQANYGYTF.

This chain links TRBV7-9 with TRBJ2-4; tentative D call: TRBD2 (6 bases). This CDR3 has 18 residues. The germline V and J ends were trimmed by 1 base and 3 bases, with 19 bases remaining between them. The germline V gene has CDR1 SEHNR and CDR2 FQNEAQ (reference sequence). CDR3 region: CASSLGSGVAGNKNIQYF. The CDR3 region has the DNA TGTGCCAGCAGCTTAGGTTCGGGGGTTGCAGGGAACAAAAACATTCAGTACTTC.

Turning to this clone: The sample has other DNA sequences that encode this CDR3 too. The V and J genes are TRBV7-3 and TRBJ2-6, with D possibly matching TRBD2 (5 bases). The V end lost 5 bases, the J end lost 2 bases, and 10 bases lay between the germline ends. The CDR3 sequence is 15 residues long. The germline CDR1 and CDR2 sequences are SGHTA and FQGTGA. The chain's CDR3 is CASSLPGTGANVLTF. The CDR3 region has the DNA TGTGCCAGCAGCCTGCCGGGGACTGGGGCCAACGTCCTGACTTTC.

This chain uses TRBV28 with TRBJ2-5, with 13 bases fitting TRBD2. The germline gives CDR1 MDHEN, CDR2 SYDVKM. The CDR3 is 14 residues long. With V trimmed by 6 bases and J by 5 bases, 3 bases remained unmatched. The CDR3 DNA is TGTGCCAGCAGGCGGACTAGCGGGGGTGAGACCCAGTACTTC. Translation gives CASRRTSGGETQYF.

This clone was seen only once. V is TRBV3-1 (or the pseudogene TRBV3-2) and J is TRBJ2-7; 11 positions agree with TRBD2. The J segment lost 3 bases and the V segment lost 2 bases, leaving 3 bases of the junction unmatched. This CDR3 has 15 residues. Germline values: CDR1 LGHDT, CDR2 YNNKEL (reference sequence). The chain's CDR3 is CASSQIGTSGYEQYF. The DNA of the CDR3 is TGTGCCAGCAGCCAAATCGGGACTAGCGGCTACGAGCAGTACTTC.

This clone came up once. The chain has TRBV2 and TRBJ1-6, with 8 bases lining up with TRBD1. Germline assignment: CDR1 SNHLY and CDR2 FYNNEI. Trimming took 6 bases from V and 8 from J; bases not matched to a gene: 6. This CDR3 comprises 14 residues. As DNA, the CDR3 is TGTGCCAGCAGCTTTGACAGGGGCTATTCACCCCTCCACTTT. Its translation: CASSFDRGYSPLHF.

The chain has TRBV19 and TRBJ2-5; 7 bases map to TRBD2. Germline loops: CDR1 LNHDA, CDR2 SQIVND (reference sequence). The CDR3 extends over 16 amino acids. The V and J ends lost 1 base and 3 bases, in that order; junction bases with no gene match: 8. This CDR3 reads CASSIVASGRKETQYF. Here the CDR3 DNA reads TGTGCCAGTAGTATAGTGGCTAGCGGACGTAAAGAGACCCAGTACTTC.

In this sample, this clone turned up once. The junction departs from the called germline gene at one end, perhaps through a read error. V gene TRBV2 combines with J gene TRBJ1-2; D is undetermined. From germline, CDR1 is SNHLY and CDR2 FYNNEI. The CDR3 has 14 amino acids. CDR3 amino acids: CASSEAQLFYGYTF. Here the CDR3 DNA reads TGTGCCAGCAGCGAAGCGCAACTTTTTTATGGCTACACCTTC.

The rearrangement uses TRBV12-3 or TRBV12-4 and TRBJ2-1; 7 bases line up with TRBD2. The V segment lost 2 bases and the J segment 9 bases; nucleotides outside the gene matches: 4. The CDR3 spans 13 residues. The CDR3 bases are TGTGCCAGCAGTTTACTTATAGCGGGTGAGCAGTTCTTC. Its translation: CASSLLIAGEQFF.

This clone was detected only once. J is TRBJ1-5 and V is TRBV28; D may be TRBD1 (6 bases). Deletions cut 4 bases from V and 5 bases from J, with 15 bases between. Germline values: CDR1 MDHEN, CDR2 SYDVKM. The CDR3 has 15 residues. Here the CDR3 DNA reads TGTGCCAGCAGTTCCCCAGGGGCAGGGTATCAGCCCCAGCATTTT. This codes for CASSSPGAGYQPQHF.

The rearrangement joins TRBV19 to TRBJ1-4, with D perhaps matching TRBD1 (5 bases). The V gene lost 4 bases and the J gene lost 3 bases, with 9 bases spanning the gap. Germline CDR1 is LNHDA and CDR2 is SQIVND (reference sequence). The CDR3 loop spans 14 amino acids. The CDR3 loop is CASSRGDSNEKLFF. The CDR3 coding sequence is TGTGCCAGTAGTAGGGGGGATTCTAATGAAAAACTGTTTTTT.

The V gene is TRBV3-1 (or the pseudogene TRBV3-2), the J gene TRBJ2-5; D may be TRBD1 (6 bases). The CDR3 runs to 16 residues. Germline V gene data show CDR1 as LGHDT and CDR2 as YNNKEL (reference sequence). The V and J ends lost 0 bases and 6 bases respectively, with 17 bases between them. As DNA, the CDR3 is TGTGCCAGCAGCCAAGATGGTGGCAGGGGTATCCAGACCCAGTACTTC. Protein product: CASSQDGGRGIQTQYF.

The chain employs TRBV5-4 and TRBJ1-1; D perhaps matches TRBD1 (5 bases). The germline V gene encodes CDR1 SGHNT and CDR2 YYREEE (reference sequence). Trimming removed 0 bases from V and 2 bases from J, with 11 bases in between. The CDR3 sequence is 15 residues long. CDR3 protein: CASSLAGGGNTEAFF. CDR3 DNA: TGTGCCAGCAGCTTGGCCGGTGGGGGAAACACTGAAGCTTTCTTT.

The chain carries TRBV7-9 and TRBJ2-3; the D gene is possibly TRBD2 (7 bases). This CDR3 has 16 amino acids. The germline V and J ends were trimmed by 0 bases and 1 base, with 11 bases remaining between them. From germline, CDR1 is SEHNR and CDR2 FQNEAQ (reference sequence). CDR3 amino acids: CASSLAGGPGTDTQYF. CDR3 bases: TGTGCCAGCAGCTTAGCGGGGGGGCCGGGCACAGATACGCAGTATTTT.